This T cell receptor (beta chain) was retrieved from a study of cytomegalovirus exposure and HLA in healthy donors. The overall study: Researchers found that just over 80% of 300 to 450 genotyped donors fell within the Caucasian-associated ancestry cluster. Overall study results and limits: A missense variant in DCLRE1C was later tied to TCR beta V- and J-gene trimming.

Each donor's status was that of a healthy bone marrow donor. The PCR employed 60 Vbeta primers together with 13 Jbeta primers. The data were produced by immunoSEQ multiplex PCR, yet TCRdb's version contains in-frame clones alone and is incomplete. This sample has about 150,000 clones, with around 80% found just once. As for this clone: Its target is not known.

The CDR3 has 15 amino acids. Germline values: CDR1 LGHNA, CDR2 YSLEER. Unmatched junction bases numbered 5, after V lost 3 bases and J lost 2 bases. This receptor was taken from a man aged 18 to 35 in good health and CMV-seronegative. V and J are TRBV4-3 and TRBJ1-2; 8 nucleotides align to TRBD1. Specimen: PBMCs. The CDR3: CASSQRTGTNYGYTF. CDR3 DNA: TGCGCCAGCAGCCAGCGGACAGGGACAAACTATGGCTACACCTTC.